A single sample gave rise to the 21 T cell receptor beta chains below, sequenced in a study of T-cell reconstitution after alpha-beta-depleted transplantation in children. A TCRbeta library incorporating unique molecular identifiers was prepared. From the PCR reads, TCRdb called clonotypes with MiXCR, one entry per CDR3 protein. The sample lists a few hundred thousand distinct CDR3 sequences; 15% to 20% were seen once. Material: PBMCs from the stem cell graft donor, obtained from the stem cell graft. The receptors stem from a human donor who donated a stem cell graft to a child with acute lymphoblastic leukemia.

V usage is TRBV4-1 and J usage is TRBJ2-7, with 7 bases matching TRBD2. CDR3 length equals 15 residues. Looked up from germline, CDR1 is MGHRA and CDR2 is YSYEKL. With V trimmed by 1 base and J by 5 bases, 8 bases remained unmatched. The chain's CDR3 is CASSQGAWGRDEQYF. DNA of the CDR3: TGCGCCAGCAGCCAAGGTGCTTGGGGGAGGGACGAGCAGTACTTC.

This clonotype was seen only a few times. The chain links TRBV29-1 to TRBJ1-4; D remains unclear. This CDR3 contains 14 residues. Germline CDR1 is SQVTM and CDR2 is ANQGSEA. Trimming took 4 bases from V and 8 from J, leaving 17 bases between them. The CDR3 sequence: CSVASAAAGEKLFF. The CDR3 region has the DNA TGCAGCGTTGCATCGGCGGCGGCGGGCGAAAAACTGTTTTTT.

There are a few counts of this clonotype. The rearrangement uses TRBV20-1 and TRBJ2-7; D could derive from TRBD1 or TRBD2 (5 bases each). The V end was cut by 4 bases, the J end by 5 bases, with 12 bases between. This CDR3 has 12 residues. The germline V gene has CDR1 DFQATT and CDR2 SNEGSKA (reference sequence). CDR3 residues: CSAKRDLNEQYF. The CDR3 coding sequence is TGCAGTGCTAAGAGGGACCTGAACGAGCAGTACTTC.

V usage is TRBV6-1 and J usage is TRBJ2-2, with D uncertain. The CDR3 contains 15 residues. In germline, CDR1 is MNHNS, CDR2 SASEGT. Trimming took off 6 bases at V and 3 bases at J, with 14 bases between the two ends. CDR3 sequence reads: CASSRLTQYTGELFF. DNA for the CDR3: TGTGCCAGCAGCCGCCTCACCCAGTACACCGGGGAGCTGTTTTTT.

Only one count was recorded for this clonotype. J is TRBJ2-1 and V is TRBV12-3 or TRBV12-4, with 11 positions matching TRBD2. CDR3 length equals 14 residues. V lost 7 bases, J lost 10 bases, and 9 bases stayed unmatched. The CDR3 sequence is CASMGLAGGEEQFF. CDR3 bases: TGTGCCAGCATGGGGCTAGCGGGAGGTGAGGAGCAGTTCTTC.

The chain links TRBV6-5 to TRBJ1-1, with TRBD1 matching 7 bases. V shed 0 bases and J 3 bases; nucleotides not matched to a gene: 4. Germline V lookup: CDR1 MNHEY, CDR2 SVGAGI. The CDR3 length is 15 residues. The CDR3 DNA follows: TGTGCCAGCAGTTACTCCGGGACAGCATACACTGAAGCTTTCTTT. This encodes CASSYSGTAYTEAFF.

The chain is built from TRBV5-1 and TRBJ2-7, with TRBD1 as a possible D gene (5 bases). Germline-derived CDR1 and CDR2 are SGHRS and YFSETQ. The germline V and J ends were trimmed by 4 bases and 0 bases, with 17 bases remaining between them. The length of the CDR3 is 16 residues. The CDR3 DNA reads TGCGCCAGCAGCCAACCTGGGGCGGCCCCCTCCTACGAGCAGTACTTC. As protein: CASSQPGAAPSYEQYF.

In its sample, this clonotype was seen once. The chain is built from TRBV4-1 and TRBJ1-4, with D perhaps TRBD1 (5 bases). The ends were cut back, 2 bases at V and 4 bases at J, with 11 bases in the middle. The CDR3 is 15 amino acids. Germline V gene data show CDR1 as MGHRA and CDR2 as YSYEKL. The CDR3 nucleotides read TGCGCCAGCAGCCAAACAGGAATTGGTAATGAAAAACTGTTTTTT. It specifies CASSQTGIGNEKLFF.

Here the CDR3 reads CASSILAGGELFF. The CDR3 DNA sequence: TGTGCCAGTAGTATCCTAGCAGGTGGGGAGCTGTTTTTT. The gene calls are TRBV19 and TRBJ2-2; D possibly corresponds to TRBD2 (5 bases). The germline V and J ends were trimmed by 3 bases and 8 bases, with 10 bases remaining between them. CDR1 LNHDA and CDR2 SQIVND come from the germline V gene (reference sequence). The CDR3 runs 13 residues.

This chain links TRBV24-1 with TRBJ2-3, with 12 bases that match TRBD2. The ends lost 2 bases at V and 0 bases at J; junction bases unmatched: 5. Per the germline V gene, CDR1 is KGHDR and CDR2 is SFDVKD. The CDR3 is 18 residues long. In DNA form, the CDR3 reads TGTGCCACCAGTGATTCCCTTGGACTAGCGGGGAGCACAGATACGCAGTATTTT. It translates to CATSDSLGLAGSTDTQYF.

This clonotype appeared a few times. This sequence joins TRBV24-1 and TRBJ2-2; TRBD2 is a possible D gene (5 bases). The CDR3 runs 15 residues. The V gene lost 7 bases and the J gene lost 6 bases, with 17 bases spanning the gap. CDR1 and CDR2 from the germline V gene are KGHDR and SFDVKD. The CDR3 spells CATSGSSGVPGELFF. For the CDR3, the DNA is TGTGCCACCAGCGGTTCCAGCGGCGTCCCCGGGGAGCTGTTTTTT.

V gene TRBV5-1 combines with J gene TRBJ1-1; weak D call: TRBD1 (6 bases). V lost 1 base and J lost 0, with 13 bases in between. The length of the CDR3 is 16 residues. The germline gives CDR1 SGHRS, CDR2 YFSETQ. The CDR3 reads CASSLQDSLMNTEAFF. The CDR3, as DNA: TGCGCCAGCAGCTTGCAGGACAGCCTTATGAACACTGAAGCTTTCTTT. Based on the CDR3 plus reference TRBV5-1 and TRBJ1-1, the full variable domain is KAGVTQTPRYLIKTRGQQVTLSCSPISGHRSVSWYQQTPGQGLQFLFEYFSETQRNKGNFPGRFSGRQFSNSRSEMNVSTLELGDSALYLCASSLQDSLMNTEAFFGQGTRLTVV.

Only a few counts were recorded for this clonotype. V is TRBV6-1 and J is TRBJ1-1; 7 nucleotides match TRBD1. CDR3 length: 13 residues. Germline loops: CDR1 MNHNS, CDR2 SASEGT. Trimming at V came to 3 bases and at J to 12 bases, leaving 10 bases not matched to a gene. The CDR3 here is CASSEYRDSLTFF. The CDR3 DNA is TGTGCCAGCAGTGAGTACCGGGACAGCCTCACTTTCTTT.

This chain joins TRBV27 and TRBJ2-7, with TRBD1 matching 9 bases. In germline, CDR1 is MNHEY, CDR2 SMNVEV (reference sequence). The V gene end was trimmed by 6 bases and the J gene end by 13 bases; junction bases not matched to a gene: 10. The CDR3 contains 12 residues. CDR3 nucleotide sequence: TGTGCCAGCAGCTCCTATGGGACAGGGCTATACTTC. As protein: CASSSYGTGLYF.

This clonotype came up a few times. V gene TRBV7-9 combines with J gene TRBJ2-3; D unclear. V was shortened by 2 bases and J by 0 bases, with 6 bases between the two germline ends. Germline V gene sequence: CDR1 SEHNR, CDR2 FQNEAQ (reference sequence). The CDR3 is 14 amino acids. CDR3 amino acids: CASSLPWSTDTQYF. For the CDR3, the DNA is TGTGCCAGCAGCTTACCGTGGAGCACAGATACGCAGTATTTT.

This clonotype has at least ten counts. V usage is TRBV13 and J usage is TRBJ1-5; 7 nucleotides agree with TRBD1. Germline V gene data show CDR1 as PRHDT and CDR2 as FYEKMQ (reference sequence). The CDR3 totals 14 residues. V shed 0 bases and J 6 bases; nucleotides not matched to a gene: 2. CDR3 bases: TGTGCCAGCAGCTTAGGAGGGGGCGGTCAGCCCCAGCATTTT. Protein: CASSLGGGGQPQHF.

This clonotype was detected a few times. V gene TRBV20-1 combines with J gene TRBJ2-7; 12 bases are shared with TRBD1. From germline, CDR1 is DFQATT and CDR2 SNEGSKA (reference sequence). V lost 1 base and J lost 7; bases outside the gene matches: 5. This CDR3 is 14 amino acids long. CDR3 sequence reads: CSARGDRGRWEQYF. The CDR3 nucleotides read TGCAGTGCTAGAGGGGACAGGGGGCGGTGGGAGCAGTACTTC.

This clonotype was seen more than once but under ten times. The chain couples TRBV12-3 or TRBV12-4 to TRBJ2-4; 11 bases map to TRBD2. The CDR3 consists of 16 residues. The V and J ends lost 6 bases and 8 bases, in that order; junction bases with no gene match: 12. CDR3 sequence: CASSPPFSGRGYIQYF. The CDR3 nucleotides read TGTGCCAGCAGCCCCCCGTTTAGCGGGAGGGGTTACATTCAGTACTTC.

The chain has TRBV10-3 and TRBJ1-1; 7 nucleotides align to TRBD1. There are 13 residues in the CDR3. Germline CDR1 ENHRY, CDR2 SYGVKD. Unmatched junction bases numbered 1, after V lost 3 bases and J lost 3 bases. CDR3 in DNA: TGTGCCATCAGTGACAGGGGGGACACTGAAGCTTTCTTT. Translating gives CAISDRGDTEAFF.

In regard to this clonotype: A read error may produce the germline difference seen at one junction end. The chain carries TRBV5-6 and TRBJ2-6; the D gene is possibly TRBD1 (5 bases). In germline, CDR1 is SGHDT, CDR2 YYEEEE. The length of the CDR3 is 15 residues. The CDR3 DNA sequence: TGTGCCAGCAGCAGGTCCCACCTTGGGGCCAACGGCCTGACTTTC. It is translated as CASSRSHLGANGLTF.

The chain recombines TRBV20-1 with TRBJ1-2; D is unclear. Trimming took off 6 bases at V and 3 bases at J, with 8 bases between the two ends. Germline V gene sequence: CDR1 DFQATT, CDR2 SNEGSKA (reference sequence). The CDR3 contains 11 residues. The chain's CDR3 is CSAIRDYGYTF. Written as DNA, the CDR3 is TGCAGTGCCATTCGGGACTATGGCTACACCTTC.